This T cell receptor beta chain was captured by sequencing in a study of T cells in Graves' hyperthyroidism and ophthalmopathy. Amplified regions were TCR beta CDR3 sequences from RNA transcripts. Using the HTBI primer set, a first-round RT-PCR was run on the TCR CDR3. One entry per CDR3 protein, called by TCRdb with MiXCR from the multiplex PCR reads. In the table there are 350,000 or so distinct CDR3 sequences, roughly a sixth of which are singletons. Participants, patients aged 18 to 65, had newly diagnosed hyperthyroidism with a duration under 2 months. Drawn at first hyperthyroidism diagnosis, the blood sample preceded any ophthalmopathy symptoms. Each 10 ml fresh peripheral blood draw supplied the PBMCs. Germline V gives CDR1 SQVTM, CDR2 ANQGSEA. With 8 bases removed from V and 4 bases from J, the gap between germline ends came to 18 bases. This CDR3 is built from 14 residues.

The sequence came from a woman under 40 with Graves' hyperthyroidism that later progressed to Graves' ophthalmopathy. Sequencing was done on a sample of blood. The rearrangement uses TRBV29-1 and TRBJ2-1; D gene uncertain. CDR3 amino acids: CSSRREGRYNEQFF. The DNA of the CDR3 is TGCAGCTCCCGAAGGGAAGGTAGATACAATGAGCAGTTCTTC.